The present T cell receptor beta chain was sequenced within a study of T cell responses to AZD1222 COVID-19 vaccine. With respect to this clone: No antigen is known for it.

Study results and limitations: Repertoire sampling happened only post peak T cell response.

This CDR3 is 13 amino acids long. The V and J ends lost 4 bases and 0 bases, in that order; junction bases with no gene match: 1. Germline assignment: CDR1 SQVTM and CDR2 ANQGSEA. Generated by immunoSEQ multiplex PCR, the TCRdb table keeps only in-frame clones and is missing some. The data show about 110,000 clones, 87% seen once. The chain combines TRBV29-1 with TRBJ1-1; 8 positions match TRBD1. Material: peripheral blood, obtained on day 0 of AZD1222 vaccination. This sequence was found in an adult in good health. CDR3 in DNA: TGCAGCGTTGGGGACAGGCTGAACACTGAAGCTTTCTTT. It codes for CSVGDRLNTEAFF.